The 9 T cell receptor beta chains reported below all come from one sample, sequenced in a study of T cells in Graves' hyperthyroidism and ophthalmopathy. TCR beta CDR3 regions were amplified from RNA. The primer set for the first-round RT-PCR of the TCR CDR3 was HTBI. TCRdb itself ran the multiplex PCR reads through MiXCR, one entry per CDR3 protein. The sample yields about 500,000 distinct CDR3 sequences, under 20% seen once. The material sequenced was blood. All receptors come from a woman younger than 35 with Graves' ophthalmopathy.

V and J are TRBV19 and TRBJ1-6; D possibly corresponds to TRBD1 (6 bases). Germline V CDR1 and CDR2: LNHDA, SQIVND (reference sequence). The CDR3 extends over 15 amino acids. The V end was cut by 1 base, the J end by 7 bases, with 11 bases between. The CDR3 here is CASSIVVDRNSPLHF. CDR3 coding DNA: TGTGCCAGTAGTATAGTCGTTGACAGGAATTCACCCCTCCACTTT.

This clonotype was seen ten or more times. The V gene is TRBV7-2, the J gene TRBJ2-2, with TRBD2 as a possible D gene (5 bases). There are 16 residues in the CDR3. Germline V CDR1 and CDR2: SGHTA, FQGNSA. Trimming stripped 2 bases from V and 7 bases from J, with 17 bases between. The CDR3 loop reads CASSLNLILEGGELFF. Written as DNA, the CDR3 is TGTGCCAGCAGCTTAAACTTAATACTAGAGGGCGGGGAGCTGTTTTTT.

The V and J genes are TRBV27 and TRBJ1-6, with D unresolved. Looked up from germline, CDR1 is MNHEY and CDR2 is SMNVEV (reference sequence). Trimming left V 5 bases short and J 10 bases short, with 21 bases between. This CDR3 region has 16 residues. DNA of the CDR3: TGTGCCAGCAGTCCCTATTCCGGTTCACCCCAATCACCCCTCCACTTT. Its translation is CASSPYSGSPQSPLHF.

This clonotype was picked up many times. The rearrangement uses TRBV11-1 and TRBJ2-7, with D maybe TRBD1 (6 bases). Germline V gives CDR1 SGHAT, CDR2 FQDESV (reference sequence). The CDR3 extends over 15 amino acids. Trimming took 5 bases from V and 3 from J, leaving 17 bases between them. This CDR3 reads CASSPFSGDLYEQYF. The CDR3 DNA is TGTGCCAGCAGCCCATTCTCAGGGGACCTCTACGAGCAGTACTTC.

The rearrangement links TRBV7-3 to TRBJ1-2, with D uncertain. The CDR3 is made up of 14 amino acids. Trimming took off 7 bases at V and 8 bases at J, with 20 bases between the two ends. The germline V gene has CDR1 SGHTA and CDR2 FQGTGA. This chain's CDR3 is CASTSNSAVGGYTF. The CDR3 DNA sequence: TGTGCCAGCACCTCAAACTCCGCGGTTGGAGGCTACACCTTC.

This clonotype was seen many times. The V call is TRBV7-2, the J call TRBJ1-1; D remains ambiguous. This CDR3 is 19 amino acids long. Trimming cost V 1 base and J 0 bases, with 21 bases left between them. Germline V gene sequence: CDR1 SGHTA, CDR2 FQGNSA. CDR3 amino acids: CASSLGLARRVEMNTEAFF. The CDR3 DNA sequence: TGTGCCAGCAGCTTAGGCCTCGCGAGAAGGGTTGAGATGAACACTGAAGCTTTCTTT.

The chain uses TRBV7-3 and TRBJ1-6; D possibly corresponds to TRBD1 (6 bases). Trimming left V 1 base short and J 10 bases short, with 11 bases between. CDR3 length: 14 amino acids. CDR1 and CDR2 (germline): SGHTA, FQGTGA. CDR3: CASSLRGPGSPLHF. The DNA for the CDR3 is TGTGCCAGCAGCTTAAGGGGGCCCGGGTCACCCCTCCACTTT.

The sample holds many counts of this clonotype. This chain uses TRBV2 with TRBJ2-5; 11 bases line up with TRBD2. The V and J ends lost 5 bases and 1 base, in that order; junction bases with no gene match: 3. Germline assignment: CDR1 SNHLY and CDR2 FYNNEI. The CDR3 sequence is 15 residues long. For the CDR3, the DNA is TGTGCCAGCAGTTTCACTAGCGGGAGCCAAGAGACCCAGTACTTC. It codes for CASSFTSGSQETQYF.

The chain carries TRBV7-9 and TRBJ1-1, with D possibly TRBD1 on 5 matching bases. Per the germline V gene, CDR1 is SEHNR and CDR2 is FQNEAQ (reference sequence). Trimming left V 4 bases short and J 3 bases short, with 15 bases between. The CDR3 is made up of 15 amino acids. The DNA for the CDR3 is TGTGCCAGCAGCTCCCCGAGTTTGGGGGACACTGAAGCTTTCTTT. Protein sequence: CASSSPSLGDTEAFF.